A selection of T cell receptor beta chains follows, all from one sample in a study of cytomegalovirus exposure and HLA in healthy donors. Data came from immunoSEQ multiplex PCR; TCRdb stores just in-frame clones and leaves some out. The top ten clones hold approximately 3% of a sample with roughly 100,000 clones, approximately 69% of them seen once. Sequencing used PBMCs. These receptor sequences come from a man aged 25 to 40 in good health and CMV-seronegative. Each CDR3 is given with its conserved first and last residue. The D gene is left open where the match is weak. Clone sizes are given selectively: once, few, many, or a class where the clone is expanded.

v_call: TRBV7-9
clone_size: NA
j_call: TRBJ2-1
d_call: TRBD2
cdr3_aa: CASSHPEREGNNEQFF
cdr3_nt: TGTGCCAGCAGCCATCCCGAGCGGGAGGGCAACAATGAGCAGTTCTTC

v_call: TRBV6-1
clone_size: NA
j_call: TRBJ2-5
d_call: NA
cdr3_aa: CASSKREIQETQYF
cdr3_nt: TGTGCCAGCAGTAAACGGGAGATCCAAGAGACCCAGTACTTC

v_call: TRBV6-5
clone_size: NA
j_call: TRBJ1-5
d_call: NA
cdr3_aa: CATKRRGTSNQPQHF
cdr3_nt: TGTGCCACCAAACGGCGGGGAACGAGCAATCAGCCCCAGCATTTT

v_call: TRBV7-2
clone_size: NA
j_call: TRBJ2-3
d_call: TRBD2
cdr3_aa: CASSLLSGRAPDTQYF
cdr3_nt: TGTGCCAGCAGCCTTTTAAGCGGGAGGGCCCCAGATACGCAGTATTTT

v_call: TRBV6-6
clone_size: few
j_call: TRBJ2-6
d_call: TRBD1
cdr3_aa: CASTQGAGSGANVLTF
cdr3_nt: TGTGCCAGCACCCAGGGGGCGGGGTCTGGGGCCAACGTCCTGACTTTC

v_call: TRBV30
clone_size: NA
j_call: TRBJ2-5
d_call: NA
cdr3_aa: CAWTSGLVQETQYF
cdr3_nt: TGTGCCTGGACATCGGGACTCGTACAAGAGACCCAGTACTTC

v_call: TRBV6-5
clone_size: NA
j_call: TRBJ2-1
d_call: TRBD2
cdr3_aa: CASSSGGRGNEQFF
cdr3_nt: TGTGCCAGCAGTAGTGGCGGGAGAGGGAATGAGCAGTTCTTC

v_call: TRBV5-1
clone_size: NA
j_call: TRBJ2-7
d_call: NA
cdr3_aa: CASSSGHTPYEQYF
cdr3_nt: TGCGCCAGCAGCTCGGGACACACACCCTACGAGCAGTACTTC

v_call: TRBV6-5
clone_size: NA
j_call: TRBJ2-7
d_call: TRBD2
cdr3_aa: CASNPLAGASYEQYF
cdr3_nt: TGTGCCAGCAATCCACTAGCGGGAGCGTCCTACGAGCAGTACTTC

v_call: TRBV7-9
clone_size: NA
j_call: TRBJ2-7
d_call: TRBD2
cdr3_aa: CASSLGGGSYEQYF
cdr3_nt: TGTGCCAGCAGCTTAGGCGGGGGCTCCTACGAGCAGTACTTC

v_call: TRBV18
clone_size: NA
j_call: TRBJ1-2
d_call: NA
cdr3_aa: CASSPAVGASYGYTF
cdr3_nt: TGTGCCAGCTCCCCCGCCGTGGGGGCTTCTTATGGCTACACCTTC

v_call: TRBV2
clone_size: few
j_call: TRBJ1-1
d_call: NA
cdr3_aa: CASSSDKNTEAFF
cdr3_nt: TGTGCCAGCAGCTCGGACAAGAACACTGAAGCTTTCTTT

v_call: TRBV15
clone_size: NA
j_call: TRBJ2-3
d_call: TRBD1
cdr3_aa: CATSRDSTGTGVPERTDTQYF
cdr3_nt: TGTGCCACCAGCAGAGATTCAACCGGGACAGGGGTCCCTGAACGCACAGATACGCAGTATTTT

v_call: TRBV5-1
clone_size: NA
j_call: TRBJ2-7
d_call: TRBD1
cdr3_aa: CASSLVGTDIYEQYF
cdr3_nt: TGCGCCAGCAGCTTGGTTGGGACAGATATCTACGAGCAGTACTTC

v_call: TRBV7-9
clone_size: few
j_call: TRBJ1-4
d_call: NA
cdr3_aa: CASSPQGFGTNEKLFF
cdr3_nt: TGTGCCAGCAGCCCACAGGGTTTTGGGACTAATGAAAAACTGTTTTTT

v_call: TRBV5-8
clone_size: once
j_call: TRBJ2-1
d_call: TRBD2
cdr3_aa: CASGLAGGREQLF
cdr3_nt: TGTGCCAGTGGACTAGCGGGAGGGCGTGAGCAGCTCTTC

v_call: TRBV7-9
clone_size: once
j_call: TRBJ2-7
d_call: NA
cdr3_aa: CASSLRDKAYEQYF
cdr3_nt: TGTGCCAGCAGCTTAAGGGACAAAGCCTACGAGCAGTACTTC

v_call: TRBV7-9
clone_size: NA
j_call: TRBJ1-1
d_call: NA
cdr3_aa: CASSLKGEAPNTEAFF
cdr3_nt: TGTGCCAGCAGCTTAAAAGGGGAGGCCCCGAACACTGAAGCTTTCTTT

v_call: TRBV25-1
clone_size: NA
j_call: TRBJ2-2
d_call: NA
cdr3_aa: CASSVRENTGELFF
cdr3_nt: TGTGCCAGCAGTGTTCGGGAAAACACCGGGGAGCTGTTTTTT

v_call: TRBV28
clone_size: few
j_call: TRBJ1-2
d_call: NA
cdr3_aa: CASALSDRPGGTF
cdr3_nt: TGTGCCAGCGCCCTTTCTGACAGGCCTGGGGGCACCTTC

v_call: TRBV7-9
clone_size: few
j_call: TRBJ2-1
d_call: NA
cdr3_aa: CASSRDLPYEQFF
cdr3_nt: TGTGCCAGCAGCCGGGACTTGCCGTATGAGCAGTTCTTC

v_call: TRBV4-1
clone_size: NA
j_call: TRBJ1-2
d_call: TRBD1
cdr3_aa: CASSHGDRAYGYTF
cdr3_nt: TGCGCCAGCAGCCATGGGGACAGGGCCTATGGCTACACCTTC

v_call: TRBV12-2
clone_size: NA
j_call: TRBJ2-7
d_call: NA
cdr3_aa: CASRPHRGLNLYEQYF
cdr3_nt: TGTGCAAGTCGCCCCCACAGGGGACTGAACCTGTACGAGCAGTACTTC

v_call: TRBV6-6
clone_size: NA
j_call: TRBJ1-5
d_call: TRBD1
cdr3_aa: CASRKDRGNQPQHF
cdr3_nt: TGTGCCAGCAGGAAGGACAGGGGGAATCAGCCCCAGCATTTT

v_call: TRBV13
clone_size: NA
j_call: TRBJ2-7
d_call: TRBD1
cdr3_aa: CASSRDSVHEQYF
cdr3_nt: TGTGCCAGCAGCCGGGACAGTGTGCACGAGCAGTACTTC

v_call: TRBV29-1
clone_size: few
j_call: TRBJ2-1
d_call: NA
cdr3_aa: CSVEGGSQEYNEQFF
cdr3_nt: TGCAGCGTTGAAGGGGGTTCACAGGAATACAATGAGCAGTTCTTC

v_call: TRBV2
clone_size: few
j_call: TRBJ2-1
d_call: TRBD2
cdr3_aa: CASRSGRSNEQFF
cdr3_nt: TGTGCCAGCAGAAGCGGGAGGAGTAATGAGCAGTTCTTC

v_call: TRBV10-1
clone_size: NA
j_call: TRBJ2-4
d_call: NA
cdr3_aa: CASSPEGLAKNIQYF
cdr3_nt: TGCGCCAGCAGTCCTGAGGGTTTAGCCAAAAACATTCAGTACTTC

v_call: TRBV19
clone_size: NA
j_call: TRBJ2-7
d_call: TRBD2
cdr3_aa: CATSPKWLAGSEQYF
cdr3_nt: TGTGCCACTTCCCCTAAATGGCTAGCGGGAAGCGAGCAGTACTTC

v_call: TRBV7-2
clone_size: once
j_call: TRBJ1-1
d_call: TRBD1
cdr3_aa: CASSDKTGITEAFF
cdr3_nt: TGTGCCAGCAGCGACAAGACAGGGATCACTGAAGCTTTCTTT

v_call: TRBV9
clone_size: few
j_call: TRBJ1-5
d_call: NA
cdr3_aa: CARQENNQPQHF
cdr3_nt: TGTGCCAGACAGGAGAACAATCAGCCCCAGCATTTT

v_call: TRBV4-1
clone_size: few
j_call: TRBJ1-2
d_call: TRBD1
cdr3_aa: CASSQEGTGNYGYTF
cdr3_nt: TGCGCCAGCAGCCAAGAAGGGACAGGGAACTATGGCTACACCTTC

v_call: TRBV7-2
clone_size: NA
j_call: TRBJ2-5
d_call: TRBD1
cdr3_aa: CASSLGLTGRETQYF
cdr3_nt: TGTGCCAGCAGCTTAGGTTTGACAGGGCGAGAGACCCAGTACTTC

v_call: TRBV5-5
clone_size: once
j_call: TRBJ1-1
d_call: TRBD1
cdr3_aa: CASSLVGQGSTEAFF
cdr3_nt: TGTGCCAGCAGCTTGGTGGGACAGGGGAGCACTGAAGCTTTCTTT

v_call: TRBV7-2
clone_size: NA
j_call: TRBJ2-7
d_call: TRBD2
cdr3_aa: CASSLKPLPRLAGTDEQYF
cdr3_nt: TGTGCCAGCAGCTTAAAACCCCTCCCAAGACTAGCGGGAACTGATGAGCAGTACTTC

v_call: TRBV28
clone_size: NA
j_call: TRBJ2-2
d_call: NA
cdr3_aa: CASSPGSQGTGELFF
cdr3_nt: TGTGCCAGCAGCCCCGGGTCCCAAGGCACCGGGGAGCTGTTTTTT

v_call: TRBV30
clone_size: NA
j_call: TRBJ1-2
d_call: NA
cdr3_aa: CAWSDSTVYGYTF
cdr3_nt: TGTGCCTGGAGTGACTCGACAGTCTATGGCTACACCTTC

v_call: TRBV27
clone_size: NA
j_call: TRBJ2-2
d_call: TRBD2
cdr3_aa: CASSLLGTSSPGELFF
cdr3_nt: TGTGCCAGCAGTTTACTAGGGACTAGCTCTCCCGGGGAGCTGTTTTTT

v_call: TRBV4-3
clone_size: NA
j_call: TRBJ1-2
d_call: NA
cdr3_aa: CASSQSGVSNYGYTF
cdr3_nt: TGCGCCAGCAGCCAATCCGGGGTTAGTAACTATGGCTACACCTTC

v_call: TRBV16
clone_size: few
j_call: TRBJ2-3
d_call: NA
cdr3_aa: CASSQRQFTDTQYF
cdr3_nt: TGTGCCAGCAGCCAAAGACAGTTCACAGATACGCAGTATTTT

v_call: TRBV5-4
clone_size: NA
j_call: TRBJ2-7
d_call: NA
cdr3_aa: CASSLPTWLYEQYF
cdr3_nt: TGTGCCAGCAGCTTGCCCACGTGGCTCTACGAGCAGTACTTC

v_call: TRBV19
clone_size: NA
j_call: TRBJ1-1
d_call: NA
cdr3_aa: CASTGQVSPGRAFF
cdr3_nt: TGTGCCAGTACTGGACAAGTCTCCCCTGGGCGCGCTTTCTTT

v_call: TRBV7-3
clone_size: few
j_call: TRBJ2-7
d_call: NA
cdr3_aa: CASSLGTGYEQYF
cdr3_nt: TGTGCCAGCAGCTTAGGTACAGGCTACGAGCAGTACTTC

v_call: TRBV6-1
clone_size: NA
j_call: TRBJ2-7
d_call: TRBD1
cdr3_aa: CASSEATGTGNEQYF
cdr3_nt: TGTGCCAGCAGTGAAGCGACCGGGACAGGGAACGAGCAGTACTTC

v_call: TRBV2
clone_size: few
j_call: TRBJ1-1
d_call: TRBD1
cdr3_aa: CASTGQGARKNTEAFF
cdr3_nt: TGTGCCAGCACCGGACAGGGGGCGCGAAAGAACACTGAAGCTTTCTTT

v_call: TRBV4-2
clone_size: NA
j_call: TRBJ2-3
d_call: NA
cdr3_aa: CASSQNSQGRTDTQYF
cdr3_nt: TGTGCCAGCAGCCAAAATTCGCAGGGGCGGACAGATACGCAGTATTTT

v_call: TRBV5-1
clone_size: NA
j_call: TRBJ2-1
d_call: NA
cdr3_aa: CASSLARSSVSKVSEYNEQFF
cdr3_nt: TGCGCCAGCAGCTTGGCCCGTTCTAGTGTATCTAAGGTCTCCGAGTACAATGAGCAGTTCTTC

v_call: TRBV7-9
clone_size: NA
j_call: TRBJ1-2
d_call: NA
cdr3_aa: CASSFLLGNYGYTF
cdr3_nt: TGTGCCAGCAGCTTTCTGCTCGGGAACTATGGCTACACCTTC

v_call: TRBV18
clone_size: NA
j_call: TRBJ1-2
d_call: TRBD1
cdr3_aa: CASSPRTGVENYGYTF
cdr3_nt: TGTGCCAGCTCACCTAGGACAGGGGTCGAGAACTATGGCTACACCTTC

v_call: TRBV7-2
clone_size: NA
j_call: TRBJ1-3
d_call: NA
cdr3_aa: CASSKQGSSGNTIYF
cdr3_nt: TGTGCCAGCAGCAAACAGGGAAGCTCTGGAAACACCATATATTTT

v_call: TRBV5-6
clone_size: NA
j_call: TRBJ1-2
d_call: NA
cdr3_aa: CASTYGGNYGYTF
cdr3_nt: TGTGCCAGCACCTATGGGGGGAACTATGGCTACACCTTC

v_call: TRBV6-1
clone_size: NA
j_call: TRBJ1-2
d_call: TRBD1
cdr3_aa: CASRVGQGDGYTF
cdr3_nt: TGTGCCAGCAGAGTTGGACAGGGGGACGGCTACACCTTC

v_call: TRBV25-1
clone_size: NA
j_call: TRBJ2-7
d_call: NA
cdr3_aa: CASQLPGLHEQYF
cdr3_nt: TGTGCCAGCCAACTCCCGGGACTCCACGAGCAGTACTTC

v_call: TRBV10-1
clone_size: NA
j_call: TRBJ1-2
d_call: NA
cdr3_aa: CASSVEGFNYGYTF
cdr3_nt: TGCGCCAGCAGTGTAGAGGGATTTAACTATGGCTACACCTTC

v_call: TRBV5-4
clone_size: few
j_call: TRBJ2-7
d_call: TRBD2
cdr3_aa: CASSLESGSSYEQYF
cdr3_nt: TGTGCCAGCAGCTTGGAGAGCGGGAGCTCCTACGAGCAGTACTTC